The 16 T cell receptor beta chains reported below all come from one sample, sequenced in a study of PD-L1 blockade in urothelial cancer. Generated by immunoSEQ multiplex PCR, the TCRdb table keeps only in-frame clones and is missing some. The sample lists some 100,000 clones; about nine tenths were seen once. The starting material was PBMCs, obtained around atezolizumab (anti-PD-L1) treatment. All receptors come from a woman of 80 years or more with urothelial cancer.

The chain links TRBV29-1 to TRBJ1-5; 12 bases are shared with TRBD1. This CDR3 has 19 amino acids. Germline V lookup: CDR1 SQVTM, CDR2 ANQGSEA. V trimming: 4 bases; J trimming: 2 bases; junction bases outside the gene matches: 15. CDR3 sequence reads: CSVVGDEGQGAVGNQPQHF. CDR3 in DNA: TGCAGCGTTGTGGGCGACGAGGGACAGGGGGCGGTGGGCAATCAGCCCCAGCATTTT. The variable domain in full, with the rest retrieved from reference TRBV29-1 and TRBJ1-5, is SAVISQKPSRDICQRGTSLTIQCQVDSQVTMMFWYRQQPGQSLTLIATANQGSEATYESGFVIDKFPISRPNLTFSTLTVSNMSPEDSSIYLCSVVGDEGQGAVGNQPQHFGDGTRLSIL.

This clone was observed once. This sequence joins TRBV2 and TRBJ2-2; D is unresolved. The V and J ends lost 4 bases and 4 bases respectively, with 10 bases between them. The germline V gene encodes CDR1 SNHLY and CDR2 FYNNEI. The CDR3 consists of 14 residues. The CDR3 region has the DNA TGTGCCAGCAGTGCCCTCCCGTCCACCGGGGAGCTGTTTTTT. Its protein is CASSALPSTGELFF.

V and J are TRBV19 and TRBJ2-7; 12 positions match TRBD2. The CDR3 totals 13 residues. Trimming cost V 10 bases and J 7 bases; bases outside gene matches: 8. Germline V gene lookup returns CDR1 LNHDA and CDR2 SQIVND (reference sequence). In DNA, the CDR3 is TGTGCCACCGCTGGACTAGCGGGATTTGAGCAGTACTTC. This gives the protein CATAGLAGFEQYF.

This sequence joins TRBV9 and TRBJ2-1; 7 bases align to TRBD1. The CDR3 is made up of 15 amino acids. Germline V gene data show CDR1 as SGDLS and CDR2 as YYNGEE. The junction had 7 bases not matched to a gene; V was cut back by 3 bases and J by 4 bases. This CDR3 is CASSAAGGVYNEQFF. The CDR3 region has the DNA TGTGCCAGCAGCGCCGCAGGGGGAGTTTACAATGAGCAGTTCTTC.

The rearrangement links TRBV5-4 to TRBJ1-4; 9 positions agree with TRBD1. Losses at the gene ends were 4 bases for V and 8 bases for J; bases not matched to a gene: 3. This CDR3 contains 13 residues. Germline CDR1 reads SGHNT; CDR2 reads YYREEE (reference sequence). This CDR3 is CASSQTGGEKLFF. As DNA, the CDR3 is TGTGCCAGCAGCCAGACAGGGGGGGAAAAACTGTTTTTT. Full variable domain (remainder filled in from reference TRBV5-4 and TRBJ1-4): ETGVTQSPTHLIKTRGQQVTLRCSSQSGHNTVSWYQQALGQGPQFIFQYYREEENGRGNFPPRFSGLQFPNYSSELNVNALELDDSALYLCASSQTGGEKLFFGSGTQLSVL.

DNA of the CDR3: TGTGCCAGCAGCCCGGGACAGGGGTTCGCTGAAGCTTTCTTT. It translates to CASSPGQGFAEAFF. The J gene is TRBJ1-1, the V gene TRBV7-9; 10 bases fit TRBD1. The CDR3 totals 14 residues. In germline, CDR1 is SEHNR, CDR2 FQNEAQ (reference sequence). V lost 5 bases and J lost 6; bases outside the gene matches: 6.

This chain joins TRBV28 and TRBJ2-5; D is perhaps TRBD1 (7 bases). CDR3 length: 16 amino acids. Germline CDR1 reads MDHEN; CDR2 reads SYDVKM. Trimming shortened V by 1 base and J by 5 bases, and 17 bases separated the two germline ends. CDR3 nucleotides: TGTGCCAGCAGTTTATTAGGAGGGGGCGCGTTGGAGACCCAGTACTTC. It is translated as CASSLLGGGALETQYF.

The rearrangement joins TRBV6-5 to TRBJ2-1; TRBD2 is a possible D gene (5 bases). V was trimmed by 2 bases and J by 4 bases, leaving 15 bases between them. Per the germline V gene, CDR1 is MNHEY and CDR2 is SVGAGI. The CDR3 runs to 16 residues. The CDR3 region is CASSYIPAGTYNEQFF. The CDR3 coding sequence is TGTGCCAGCAGTTACATCCCGGCGGGTACGTACAATGAGCAGTTCTTC.

V is TRBV11-2 and J is TRBJ2-6, with D possibly TRBD1 on 6 matching bases. The V end lost 6 bases, the J end lost 2 bases, and 11 bases lay between the germline ends. The CDR3 length is 15 residues. CDR1 and CDR2 (germline): SGHAT, FQNNGV. CDR3 DNA sequence: TGTGCCAGCAGACACAGGGTTGCTGGGGCCAACGTCCTGACTTTC. Residues: CASRHRVAGANVLTF.

The rearrangement joins TRBV6-6 to TRBJ2-1, with 7 nucleotides matching TRBD2. With 2 bases clipped from V and 7 bases from J, the junction kept 8 bases outside the gene matches. This CDR3 contains 15 residues. The germline V gene has CDR1 MNHNY and CDR2 SVGAGI (reference sequence). CDR3 in amino acids: CASSYLAGVGNEQFF. In DNA form, the CDR3 reads TGTGCCAGCAGTTACCTGGCGGGAGTGGGGAATGAGCAGTTCTTC.

CDR3 residues: CASSGKDRLSNQPQHF. CDR3 sequence (DNA): TGTGCCAGCAGTGGGAAGGACAGGCTAAGCAATCAGCCCCAGCATTTT. This rearrangement joins TRBV6-1 to TRBJ1-5; 7 nucleotides agree with TRBD1. This CDR3 has 16 amino acids. With V trimmed by 4 bases and J by 1 base, 7 bases remained unmatched. From germline, CDR1 is MNHNS and CDR2 SASEGT.

The chain carries TRBV7-8 and TRBJ2-7; perhaps TRBD1 as D (5 bases). The V and J ends lost 7 bases and 2 bases respectively, with 15 bases between them. The CDR3 spans 14 residues. The germline CDR1 and CDR2 sequences are SGHVS and FQNEAQ. The CDR3 DNA follows: TGTGCCAGCACCACCTGGGGCGATCCCTACGAGCAGTACTTC. The encoded protein is CASTTWGDPYEQYF.

The V and J genes are TRBV6-5 and TRBJ1-2, with D perhaps matching TRBD1 (6 bases). V lost 2 bases, J lost 7 bases, and 14 bases lay in between. Germline CDR1 and CDR2: MNHEY and SVGAGI. There are 14 residues in the CDR3. CDR3 sequence: CASSYQRDISGYTF. The CDR3 nucleotides read TGTGCCAGCAGTTACCAACGGGACATATCTGGCTACACCTTC.

J is TRBJ2-2 and V is TRBV14; 9 bases match TRBD2. Germline CDR1 SGHDN, CDR2 FVKESK. V lost 1 base, J lost 4 bases, and 16 bases stayed unmatched. The CDR3 runs to 20 residues. The CDR3 reads CASSQGRAGGSSFGTGELFF. DNA of the CDR3: TGTGCCAGCAGCCAAGGAAGAGCGGGAGGATCTAGTTTTGGCACCGGGGAGCTGTTTTTT.

A word on this clone: Germline is not matched at one junction end, which may reflect a read error. This chain uses TRBV28 with TRBJ1-1, with TRBD1 matching over 9 bases. In germline, CDR1 is MDHEN, CDR2 SYDVKM. The CDR3 has 13 amino acids. CDR3 sequence: CALLLQTDRGMIF. CDR3 coding DNA: TGTGCCCTACTATTGCAGACCGACAGGGGGATGATCTTT.

The rearrangement uses TRBV19 and TRBJ1-5, with TRBD1 matching 9 bases. The CDR3 is 14 residues long. Trimming removed 10 bases from V and 4 bases from J; junction bases left unmatched: 8. CDR1 is LNHDA, CDR2 SQIVND, per germline (reference sequence). In DNA form, the CDR3 reads TGTGCCACCAAACAGGGGGCTCTTAATCAGCCCCAGCATTTT. Its protein product is CATKQGALNQPQHF.